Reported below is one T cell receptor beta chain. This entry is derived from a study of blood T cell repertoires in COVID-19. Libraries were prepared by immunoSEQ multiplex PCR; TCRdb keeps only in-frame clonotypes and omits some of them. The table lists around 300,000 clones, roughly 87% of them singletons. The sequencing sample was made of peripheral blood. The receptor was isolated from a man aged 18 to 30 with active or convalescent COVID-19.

CDR3 residues: CASSPPYNEQFF. In nucleotides, the CDR3 is TGTGCCAGCAGCCCCCCGTACAATGAGCAGTTCTTC. V gene TRBV11-1 combines with J gene TRBJ2-1; D gene unclear. The CDR3 runs to 12 residues. Germline CDR1 SGHAT, CDR2 FQDESV (reference sequence). The V end lost 5 bases, the J end lost 4 bases, and 6 bases lay between the germline ends.